This T cell receptor beta chain was captured by sequencing in a study of shared clonotypes between healthy human individuals. Naive CD4+ cells were CD45RA-selected; the remaining cells were memory. The repertoire was sequenced with immunoSEQ multiplex PCR; TCRdb's copy has only in-frame clones and lacks some. The sample carries 550,000 to 850,000 clones, roughly 72% recorded once. Germline lookup yields CDR1 SEHNR and CDR2 FQNEAQ (reference sequence). The V gene lost 1 base and the J gene lost 7 bases, with 13 bases spanning the gap. The CDR3 runs 15 residues. This clone was counted between two and nine times.

The J gene is TRBJ2-2, the V gene TRBV7-9; weak D call: TRBD1 (6 bases). The sequence was obtained from a woman aged 25 to 39 in good health. Material: memory CD4+ T cells sorted from blood. The sample's subset: CD45RA-negative fraction. In nucleotides, the CDR3 is TGTGCCAGCAGCTTAGGTTCAGGGGATATCGGGGAGCTGTTTTTT. It yields the protein CASSLGSGDIGELFF.